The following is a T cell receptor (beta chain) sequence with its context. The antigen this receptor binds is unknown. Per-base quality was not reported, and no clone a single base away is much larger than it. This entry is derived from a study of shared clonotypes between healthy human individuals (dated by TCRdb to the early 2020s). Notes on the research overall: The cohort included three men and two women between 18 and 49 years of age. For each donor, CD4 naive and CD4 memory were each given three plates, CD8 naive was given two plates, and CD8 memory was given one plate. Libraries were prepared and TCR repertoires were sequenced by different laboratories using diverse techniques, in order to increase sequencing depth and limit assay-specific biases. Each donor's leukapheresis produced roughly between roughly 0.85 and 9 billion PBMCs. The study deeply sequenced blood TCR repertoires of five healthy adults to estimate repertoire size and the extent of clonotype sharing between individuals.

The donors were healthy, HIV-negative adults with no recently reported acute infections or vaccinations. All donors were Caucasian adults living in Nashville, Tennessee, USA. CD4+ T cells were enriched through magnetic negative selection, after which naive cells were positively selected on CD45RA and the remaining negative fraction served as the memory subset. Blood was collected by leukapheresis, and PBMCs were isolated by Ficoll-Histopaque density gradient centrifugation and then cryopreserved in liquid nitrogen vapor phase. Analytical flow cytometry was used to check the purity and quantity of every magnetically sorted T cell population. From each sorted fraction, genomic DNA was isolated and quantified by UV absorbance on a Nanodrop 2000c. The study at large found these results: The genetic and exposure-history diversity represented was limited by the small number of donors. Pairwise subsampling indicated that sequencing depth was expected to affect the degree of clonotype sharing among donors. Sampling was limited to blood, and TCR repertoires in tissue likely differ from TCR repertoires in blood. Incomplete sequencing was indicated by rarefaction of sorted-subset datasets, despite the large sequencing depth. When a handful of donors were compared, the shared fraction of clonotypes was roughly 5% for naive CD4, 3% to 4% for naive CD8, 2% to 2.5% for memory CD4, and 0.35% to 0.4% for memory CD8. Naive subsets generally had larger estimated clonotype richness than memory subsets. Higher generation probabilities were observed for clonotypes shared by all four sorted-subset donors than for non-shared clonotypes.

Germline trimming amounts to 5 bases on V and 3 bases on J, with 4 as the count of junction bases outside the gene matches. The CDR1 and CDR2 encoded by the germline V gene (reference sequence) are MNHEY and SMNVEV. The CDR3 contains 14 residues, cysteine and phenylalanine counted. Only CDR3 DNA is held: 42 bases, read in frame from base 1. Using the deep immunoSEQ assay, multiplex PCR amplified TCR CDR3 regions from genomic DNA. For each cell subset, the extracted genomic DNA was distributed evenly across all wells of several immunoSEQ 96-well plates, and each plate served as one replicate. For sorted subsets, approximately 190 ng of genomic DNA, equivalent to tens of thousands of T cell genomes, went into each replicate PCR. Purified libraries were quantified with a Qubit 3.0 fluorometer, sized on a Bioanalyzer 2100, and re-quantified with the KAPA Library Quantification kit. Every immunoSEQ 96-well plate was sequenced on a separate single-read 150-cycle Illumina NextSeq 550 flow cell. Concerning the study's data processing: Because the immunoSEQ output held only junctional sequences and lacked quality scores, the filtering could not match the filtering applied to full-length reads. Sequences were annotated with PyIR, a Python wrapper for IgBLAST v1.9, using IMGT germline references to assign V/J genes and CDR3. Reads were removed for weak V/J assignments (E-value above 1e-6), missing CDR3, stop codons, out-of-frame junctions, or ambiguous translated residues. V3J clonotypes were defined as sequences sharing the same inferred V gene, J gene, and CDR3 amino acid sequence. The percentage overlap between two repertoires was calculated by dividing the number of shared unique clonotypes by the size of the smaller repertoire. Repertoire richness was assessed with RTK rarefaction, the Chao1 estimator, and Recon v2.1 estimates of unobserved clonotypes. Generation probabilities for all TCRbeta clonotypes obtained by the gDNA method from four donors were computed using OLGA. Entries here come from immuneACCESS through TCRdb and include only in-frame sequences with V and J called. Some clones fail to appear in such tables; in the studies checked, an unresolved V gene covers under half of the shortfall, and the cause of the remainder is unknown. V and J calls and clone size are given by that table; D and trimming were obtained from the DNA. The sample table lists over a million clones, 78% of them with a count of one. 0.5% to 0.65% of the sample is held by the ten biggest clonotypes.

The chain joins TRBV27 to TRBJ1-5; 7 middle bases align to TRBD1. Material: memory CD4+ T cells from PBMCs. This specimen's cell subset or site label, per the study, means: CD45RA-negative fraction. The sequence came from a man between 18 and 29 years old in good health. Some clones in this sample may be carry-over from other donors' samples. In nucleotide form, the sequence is TGTGCCAGCAGTCGTCAGGGGGTCAATCAGCCCCAGCATTTT. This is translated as CASSRQGVNQPQHF.